Following are 24 T cell receptor beta chains from one sample sequenced in a study of blood T cell repertoires in COVID-19. The assay was immunoSEQ multiplex PCR, and TCRdb's table has in-frame clones only and misses some. The data show about 98,000 clones, over 75% seen once. The material sequenced was peripheral blood. The source of these receptors is an elderly woman with acute or convalescent COVID-19.

The chain uses TRBV18 and TRBJ2-2; 9 nucleotides line up with TRBD1. V gave up 3 bases and J gave up 8 bases; unmatched junction bases: 7. The CDR3 is 15 amino acids. Germline CDR1 KGHSH, CDR2 LQKENI. The CDR3 spells CASSPLGTGPGELFF. CDR3 DNA: TGTGCCAGCTCACCGTTGGGGACAGGGCCAGGGGAGCTGTTTTTT.

The chain employs TRBV2 and TRBJ1-2; maybe TRBD1 (5 bases). Looked up from germline, CDR1 is SNHLY and CDR2 is FYNNEI. The CDR3 spans 13 residues. V was shortened by 4 bases and J by 4 bases, with 10 bases between the two germline ends. The CDR3 loop is CASSATGGYGYTF. In DNA form, the CDR3 reads TGTGCCAGCAGTGCTACGGGGGGCTATGGCTACACCTTC.

V gene TRBV21-1 combines with J gene TRBJ2-3; the table's D call of TRBD1 was not tested on the DNA. TRBV21-1 is marked as a pseudogene. CDR3 size: 13 residues. The CDR3 DNA sequence: TGTGCCAGCAGCACCCAGGGCACAGATACGCAGTATTTT. Its translation is CASSTQGTDTQYF.

The chain carries TRBV7-2 and TRBJ1-3; TRBD1 is a possible D gene (5 bases). This CDR3 has 14 amino acids. Per the germline V gene, CDR1 is SGHTA and CDR2 is FQGNSA. Trimming removed 7 bases from V and 1 base from J, with 11 bases in between. In DNA, the CDR3 is TGTGCCAGCATAGTTCAGGGATCTGGAAACACCATATATTTT. This codes for CASIVQGSGNTIYF. Based on the CDR3 plus reference TRBV7-2 and TRBJ1-3, the full variable domain is GAGVSQSPSNKVTEKGKDVELRCDPISGHTALYWYRQSLGQGLEFLIYFQGNSAPDKSGLPSDRFSAERTGGSVSTLTIQRTQQEDSAVYLCASIVQGSGNTIYFGEGSWLTVV.

The chain is built from TRBV27 and TRBJ2-1, with 8 bases matching TRBD2. This CDR3 contains 16 residues. The V and J ends lost 3 bases and 7 bases, in that order; junction bases with no gene match: 11. Per the germline V gene, CDR1 is MNHEY and CDR2 is SMNVEV (reference sequence). CDR3 bases: TGTGCCAGCAGTTTGTCTGGCGGGGGGAGGACTAATGAGCAGTTCTTC. This encodes CASSLSGGGRTNEQFF.

The CDR3: CACREQETQYF. CDR3 sequence (DNA): TGTGCCTGCAGGGAACAAGAGACCCAGTACTTC. The chain has TRBV30 and TRBJ2-5; tentatively, D is TRBD1 (5 bases). Germline V gives CDR1 GTSNPN, CDR2 SVGIG (reference sequence). Trimming removed 6 bases from V and 2 bases from J, with 7 bases in between. The CDR3 contains 11 residues.

This clone is medium-sized. The chain carries TRBV2 and TRBJ2-7, with D tentatively TRBD1 (5 bases). The CDR3 loop spans 13 amino acids. Per the germline V gene, CDR1 is SNHLY and CDR2 is FYNNEI. Trimming left V 5 bases short and J 2 bases short, with 10 bases between. The CDR3 DNA follows: TGTGCCAGCAGTCTACAGGTGGCCTACGAGCAGTACTTC. Protein: CASSLQVAYEQYF.

The genes are TRBV28 and TRBJ1-2, with TRBD1 matching over 7 bases. The CDR3 loop spans 15 amino acids. Germline V lookup: CDR1 MDHEN, CDR2 SYDVKM. The trim removed 3 bases at V and 4 bases at J, leaving 8 bases unmatched. DNA for the CDR3: TGTGCCAGCAGTTTTTGGTCAGGGGGTTTCTATGGCTACACCTTC. This translates into CASSFWSGGFYGYTF.

The V call is TRBV6-2 or TRBV6-3, the J call TRBJ2-7, with unresolved D. The CDR3 sequence is 15 residues long. The V and J ends lost 0 bases and 3 bases respectively, with 12 bases between them. CDR1 and CDR2 from the germline V gene are MNHEY and SVGEGT. CDR3 nucleotides: TGTGCCAGCAGTTACTCGACCTCACTAAACTACGAGCAGTACTTC. It translates to CASSYSTSLNYEQYF.

The chain is built from TRBV11-2 and TRBJ2-5; a weak D match, TRBD2 (7 bases). The CDR3 spans 15 residues. The germline gives CDR1 SGHAT, CDR2 FQNNGV. The V gene lost 3 bases and the J gene lost 4 bases, with 15 bases spanning the gap. DNA for the CDR3: TGTGCCAGCAGCTTGTTGATGCGGGGGCGAGAGACCCAGTACTTC. As protein: CASSLLMRGRETQYF.

This clone occurred a few times. The V gene is TRBV7-9, the J gene TRBJ2-6; a weak D match, TRBD2 (5 bases). This CDR3 is built from 17 residues. The V end was cut by 6 bases, the J end by 0 bases, with 15 bases between. Germline CDR1 is SEHNR and CDR2 is FQNEAQ (reference sequence). CDR3 DNA: TGTGCCAGCAGGTCCGGGATGTCTCTCTCTGGGGCCAACGTCCTGACTTTC. Amino acid sequence: CASRSGMSLSGANVLTF.

This rearrangement joins TRBV6-6 to TRBJ1-2; unclear D gene. CDR1 is MNHNY and CDR2 is SVGAGI in the germline V gene (reference sequence). This CDR3 contains 14 residues. Trimming took off 6 bases at V and 4 bases at J, with 15 bases between the two ends. The chain's CDR3 is CASSNSLETYGYTF. The CDR3 DNA follows: TGTGCCAGCAGCAACTCCCTAGAAACCTATGGCTACACCTTC.

The chain links TRBV5-5 to TRBJ1-2; D possibly corresponds to TRBD1 (6 bases). Trimming shortened V by 0 bases and J by 6 bases, and 12 bases separated the two germline ends. This CDR3 spans 14 amino acids. The germline gives CDR1 SGHKS, CDR2 YYEKEE (reference sequence). The CDR3 here is CASSLEDRVDGYTF. The CDR3 DNA is TGTGCCAGCAGCTTGGAGGACAGAGTTGATGGCTACACCTTC.

CDR3 region: CSVDLGRGNGYTF. The CDR3 DNA sequence: TGCAGCGTTGATCTTGGACGCGGGAATGGCTACACCTTC. The chain carries TRBV29-1 and TRBJ1-2, with unresolved D. The V end was cut by 3 bases, the J end by 6 bases, with 14 bases between. Germline CDR1 and CDR2: SQVTM and ANQGSEA. This CDR3 contains 13 residues.

The chain recombines TRBV6-5 with TRBJ1-4, with no clear D. Germline values: CDR1 MNHEY, CDR2 SVGAGI. CDR3 length: 15 residues. V was cut by 2 bases and J by 8 bases, with 15 bases left in between. CDR3 DNA sequence: TGTGCCAGCAGTTACCGGGGTCCCGTTAGCGAAAAACTGTTTTTT. It encodes CASSYRGPVSEKLFF.

The chain employs TRBV28 and TRBJ1-3; D not certain. This CDR3 has 14 residues. With 3 bases removed from V and 4 bases from J, the gap between germline ends came to 10 bases. Germline V gene data show CDR1 as MDHEN and CDR2 as SYDVKM. The CDR3 DNA sequence: TGTGCCAGCAGTTTCATGGGAGCCGGAAACACCATATATTTT. Amino acids: CASSFMGAGNTIYF.

The chain recombines TRBV6-5 with TRBJ2-7, with 8 bases matching TRBD2. Germline V gene lookup returns CDR1 MNHEY and CDR2 SVGAGI. The CDR3 is made up of 14 amino acids. V dropped 4 bases and J dropped 4; count of bases not matched to a gene: 6. The CDR3 spells CASSSNGGAYEQYF. In DNA, the CDR3 is TGTGCCAGCAGTTCCAACGGGGGGGCGTACGAGCAGTACTTC.

CDR3 nucleotides: TGTGCCATCAGGTCGGGGGTAGTCCCTGAAGCTTTCTTT. This codes for CAIRSGVVPEAFF. The chain couples TRBV10-3 to TRBJ1-1; possible D gene TRBD1, 5 bases. The V and J ends lost 6 bases and 6 bases respectively, with 14 bases between them. The CDR3 is 13 amino acids. Germline lookup yields CDR1 ENHRY and CDR2 SYGVKD.

The chain is built from TRBV15 and TRBJ1-2; D is unclear. The germline gives CDR1 LNHNV, CDR2 YYDKDF (reference sequence). V lost 0 bases and J 4 bases, leaving 6 bases between the germline ends. This CDR3 is 13 amino acids long. CDR3 in DNA: TGTGCCACCAGCAGAGAGTACAGCTATGGCTACACCTTC. It is translated as CATSREYSYGYTF.

The chain recombines TRBV5-1 with TRBJ2-5, with TRBD2 identical over 10 bases. The CDR3 runs 16 residues. Germline CDR1 reads SGHRS; CDR2 reads YFSETQ. V lost 0 bases to trimming and J lost 8 bases; unmatched junction nucleotides: 10. The CDR3 region is CASSLALQAGGDTQYF. CDR3 nucleotide sequence: TGCGCCAGCAGCTTGGCCCTCCAAGCGGGGGGGGATACCCAGTACTTC.

The chain has TRBV27 and TRBJ1-5, with D possibly matching TRBD1 (5 bases). From germline, CDR1 is MNHEY and CDR2 SMNVEV (reference sequence). This CDR3 comprises 18 residues. V was trimmed by 1 base and J by 0 bases, leaving 16 bases between them. DNA for the CDR3: TGTGCCAGCAGTTTATACTCGGGCGGGACGAATAGCAATCAGCCCCAGCATTTT. It is translated as CASSLYSGGTNSNQPQHF.

The chain's CDR3 is CASSGGMGQAGTEAFF. CDR3 sequence (DNA): TGTGCCAGCAGCGGAGGGATGGGACAGGCGGGCACTGAAGCTTTCTTT. The J gene is TRBJ1-1, the V gene TRBV9, with 8 bases lining up with TRBD1. J was trimmed by 4 bases and V by 3 bases; bases with no gene match: 11. CDR1 SGDLS and CDR2 YYNGEE come from the germline V gene. The CDR3 is 16 amino acids.

V and J are TRBV11-3 and TRBJ2-3, with D possibly matching TRBD2 (5 bases). The CDR3 is 14 amino acids. The V and J ends lost 5 bases and 4 bases respectively, with 13 bases between them. The V gene's germline CDR1 is SGHNT and CDR2 YENEEA. CDR3 protein: CASSPRTGADTQYF. The DNA for the CDR3 is TGTGCCAGCAGCCCCCGGACTGGGGCAGATACGCAGTATTTT. Filled out from reference TRBV11-3 and TRBJ2-3, the complete variable domain reads EAGVVQSPRYKIIEKKQPVAFWCNPISGHNTLYWYLQNLGQGPELLIRYENEEAVDDSQLPKDRFSAERLKGVDSTLKIQPAELGDSAVYLCASSPRTGADTQYFGPGTRLTVL.

This clone came up once. This chain connects TRBV19 to TRBJ2-2, with D unresolved. The length of the CDR3 is 15 residues. Germline CDR1 is LNHDA and CDR2 is SQIVND (reference sequence). V was shortened by 5 bases and J by 7 bases, with 17 bases between the two germline ends. CDR3 sequence: CASSPPVLKNGELFF. CDR3 DNA sequence: TGTGCCAGTAGTCCCCCAGTGCTTAAAAACGGGGAGCTGTTTTTT. The full variable domain, completed using reference TRBV19 and TRBJ2-2, is DGGITQSPKYLFRKEGQNVTLSCEQNLNHDAMYWYRQDPGQGLRLIYYSQIVNDFQKGDIAEGYSVSREKKESFPLTVTSAQKNPTAFYLCASSPPVLKNGELFFGEGSRLTVL.